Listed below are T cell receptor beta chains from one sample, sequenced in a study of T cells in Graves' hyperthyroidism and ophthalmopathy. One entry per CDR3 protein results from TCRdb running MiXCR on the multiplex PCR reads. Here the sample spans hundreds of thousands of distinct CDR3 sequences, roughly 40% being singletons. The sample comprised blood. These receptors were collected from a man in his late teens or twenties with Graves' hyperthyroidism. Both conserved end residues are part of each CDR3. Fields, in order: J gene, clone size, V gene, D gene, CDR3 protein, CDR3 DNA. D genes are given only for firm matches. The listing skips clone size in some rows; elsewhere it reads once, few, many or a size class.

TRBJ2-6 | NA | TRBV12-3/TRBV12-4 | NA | CASSLSPGHDVLTF | TGTGCCAGCAGTTTAAGTCCAGGGCACGACGTCCTGACTTTC
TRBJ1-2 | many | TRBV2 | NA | CASTRGEKYGYTF | TGTGCCAGCACCAGGGGCGAAAAATATGGCTACACCTTC
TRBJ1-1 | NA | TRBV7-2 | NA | CASQVTVTLNTEAFF | TGTGCCAGCCAAGTTACAGTAACGTTGAACACTGAAGCTTTCTTT
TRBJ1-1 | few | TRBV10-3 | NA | CATGRGPEAFF | TGTGCCACCGGTCGGGGCCCTGAAGCTTTCTTT
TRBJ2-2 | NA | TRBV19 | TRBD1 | CASSMPATGVNTGELFF | TGTGCCAGTAGTATGCCCGCTACAGGGGTGAACACCGGGGAGCTGTTTTTT
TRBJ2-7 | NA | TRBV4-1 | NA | CASSQGGGSHPSYEQYF | TGCGCCAGCAGCCAAGGCGGGGGCAGCCATCCTTCCTACGAGCAGTACTTC
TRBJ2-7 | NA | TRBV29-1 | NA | CSVLGVKNREAYEQYF | TGCAGCGTCCTCGGCGTTAAGAACAGGGAAGCCTACGAGCAGTACTTC
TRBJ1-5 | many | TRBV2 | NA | CASDNLNQPQHF | TGTGCCAGCGACAACCTTAATCAGCCCCAGCATTTT
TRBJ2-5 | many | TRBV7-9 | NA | CASSFEVWETQYF | TGTGCCAGCAGCTTTGAGGTCTGGGAGACCCAGTACTTC
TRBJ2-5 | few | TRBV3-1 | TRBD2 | CASSHRLANDETQYF | TGTGCCAGCAGCCACAGACTAGCGAACGACGAGACCCAGTACTTC
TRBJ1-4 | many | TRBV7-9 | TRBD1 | CASSLRQGAANEKLFF | TGTGCCAGCAGCTTGCGACAGGGTGCAGCTAATGAAAAACTGTTTTTT
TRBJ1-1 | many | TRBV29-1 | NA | CSTPGGNTEAFF | TGCAGCACCCCCGGCGGGAACACTGAAGCTTTCTTT
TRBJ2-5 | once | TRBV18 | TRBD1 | CASSPVAGGAGKETQYF | TGTGCCAGCTCACCAGTGGCAGGGGGCGCGGGAAAAGAGACCCAGTACTTC
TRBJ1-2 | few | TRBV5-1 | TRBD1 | CASSLRDRPFGGYTF | TGCGCCAGCAGCTTGCGGGACAGGCCCTTCGGGGGCTACACCTTC
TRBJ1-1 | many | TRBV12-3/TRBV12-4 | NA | CASSLGSQYTEAFF | TGTGCCAGCAGTTTGGGCAGTCAGTACACTGAAGCTTTCTTT
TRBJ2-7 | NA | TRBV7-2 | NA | CASSLYRGTYEQYF | TGTGCCAGCAGCTTATATCGTGGGACCTACGAGCAGTACTTC
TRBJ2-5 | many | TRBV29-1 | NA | CSVDLGLETQYF | TGCAGCGTTGATCTAGGACTGGAGACCCAGTACTTC
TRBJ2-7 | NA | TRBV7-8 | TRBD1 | CASSQDSQGASYEQYF | TGCGCCAGCAGCCAAGATAGTCAGGGGGCTAGCTACGAGCAGTACTTC
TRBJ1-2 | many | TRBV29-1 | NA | CSVDEGVNYGYTF | TGCAGCGTTGATGAAGGAGTTAACTATGGCTACACCTTC
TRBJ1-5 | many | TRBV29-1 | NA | CRADSYNQPQHF | TGCAGGGCAGACAGTTACAATCAGCCCCAGCATTTT
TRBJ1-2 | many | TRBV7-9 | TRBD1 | CASSWEQGAVPYGYTF | TGTGCCAGCAGCTGGGAACAGGGGGCGGTTCCTTATGGCTACACCTTC
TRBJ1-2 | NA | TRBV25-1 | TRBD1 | CASSVPGQLNYGYTF | TGTGCCAGCAGTGTTCCGGGACAGCTTAACTATGGCTACACCTTC
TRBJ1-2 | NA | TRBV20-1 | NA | CSAPAGWDGYTF | TGCAGTGCTCCCGCGGGGTGGGATGGCTACACCTTC
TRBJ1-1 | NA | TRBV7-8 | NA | CASSQEPLGGMAEAFF | TGCGCCAGCAGCCAGGAGCCGCTAGGGGGTATGGCTGAAGCTTTCTTT
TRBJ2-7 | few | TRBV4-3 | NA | CASSQDDRPSDEQYF | TGCGCCAGCAGCCAAGATGACCGGCCAAGCGACGAGCAGTACTTC
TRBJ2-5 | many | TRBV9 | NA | CASSVDGVGETQYF | TGTGCCAGCAGCGTAGATGGGGTCGGCGAGACCCAGTACTTC
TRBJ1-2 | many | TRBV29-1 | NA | CSVRDPRGYTF | TGCAGCGTTCGGGACCCTCGTGGCTACACCTTC
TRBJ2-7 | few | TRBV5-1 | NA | CASRGLGSSYEQYF | TGCGCCAGCCGGGGTTTGGGGAGCTCCTACGAGCAGTACTTC
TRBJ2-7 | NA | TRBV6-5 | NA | CASTQGCEQYF | TGTGCCAGCACACAGGGCTGCGAGCAGTACTTC
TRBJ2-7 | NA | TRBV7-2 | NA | CASSPTGRGSTGEQYF | TGTGCCAGCAGCCCAACAGGCCGTGGAAGCACCGGGGAGCAGTACTTC
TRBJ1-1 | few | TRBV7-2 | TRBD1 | CASSLVGQYTEAFF | TGTGCCAGCAGCTTAGTGGGACAGTACACTGAAGCTTTCTTT
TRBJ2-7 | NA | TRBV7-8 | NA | CASSQPGRTEYEQYF | TGCGCCAGCAGCCAACCCGGGAGGACAGAGTACGAGCAGTACTTC
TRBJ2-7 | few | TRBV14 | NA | CASSHFDSTYEQYF | TGTGCCAGCAGCCATTTCGACAGCACCTACGAGCAGTACTTC
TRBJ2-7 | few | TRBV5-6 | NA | CASSQSVSSYEQYF | TGTGCCAGCAGCCAAAGCGTCAGCTCCTACGAGCAGTACTTC
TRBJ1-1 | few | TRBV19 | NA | CASSIGGLSHGDTEAFF | TGTGCCAGTAGTATAGGAGGCCTATCACATGGGGACACTGAAGCTTTCTTT
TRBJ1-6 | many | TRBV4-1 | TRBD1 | CASSNPGQSSPLHF | TGCGCCAGCAGCAACCCGGGACAGAGTTCACCCCTCCACTTT
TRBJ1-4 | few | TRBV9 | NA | CASSAGSLDEKLFF | TGTGCCAGCAGCGCGGGAAGTTTGGATGAAAAACTGTTTTTT
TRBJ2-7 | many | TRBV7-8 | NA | CASSSRDNSYEQYF | TGTGCCAGCAGCTCACGGGACAACTCCTACGAGCAGTACTTC
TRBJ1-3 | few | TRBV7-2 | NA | CASSLGGGARSGNTIYF | TGTGCCAGCAGCTTAGGGGGGGGTGCCCGCTCTGGAAACACCATATATTTT
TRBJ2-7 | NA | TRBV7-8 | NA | CASSLGPDTYEQYF | TGTGCCAGCAGCTTGGGACCGGACACCTACGAGCAGTACTTC
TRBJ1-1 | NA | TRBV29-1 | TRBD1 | CSSATGYTEAFF | TGCAGCAGTGCGACAGGGTACACTGAAGCTTTCTTT